The following is a T cell receptor beta chain sequence with its context. The V segment lost 10 bases and the J segment 0 bases; nucleotides outside the gene matches: 8. Germline lookup yields CDR1 MNHEY and CDR2 SVGAGI. The CDR3 length is 14 residues. Profiled with immunoSEQ multiplex PCR; TCRdb holds only in-frame clones, not every one. The sample carries 60,000 to 75,000 clones, 70% to 90% recorded once. This sample was taken from a study of OX40 agonist ivuxolimab in advanced cancers. Study in general: Six ivuxolimab dose levels, 0.01 to 10 mg/kg, were given intravenously every 2 weeks.

The chain carries TRBV6-5 and TRBJ2-7; 8 bases align to TRBD2. The sequencing here drew on CD4+ or CD8+ T cells sorted from blood, taken in a trial of the OX40 agonist ivuxolimab. The sequence came from an adult with an advanced solid tumor such as melanoma, head and neck, liver or kidney cancer. CDR3 DNA sequence: TGTGCCACCGGACTAGCACCAACCTCCTACGAGCAGTACTTC. It codes for CATGLAPTSYEQYF.